This T cell receptor (beta chain) was retrieved from a study of tumor and adjacent non-tumor tissue in lung cancer. Study details: Patients comprised roughly 12 adenocarcinoma, a couple of squamous cell carcinoma and 1 small cell lung cancer.

The CDR3 sequence is 15 residues long. The V and J ends lost 3 bases and 2 bases respectively, with 12 bases between them. The germline gives CDR1 LGHNA, CDR2 YNFKEQ. No cell sorting was done before RNA was extracted from the tissue. More than 3 cm separated this lung sample from the edge of the tumor. There are many counts of this clonotype. Its antigen remains unidentified. Broader study findings: Significantly higher TCR diversity was found in tumor than normal lung. Shorter survival was associated with higher TCR diversity in tumors. Tumor repertoires had a smaller top 100 clone share than normal lung.

A modified ARM-PCR protocol with three rounds of nested PCR amplified TCRbeta. In TCRdb, the multiplex PCR reads were re-called with MiXCR into one record per CDR3 protein. The sample lists 50,000 or so distinct CDR3 sequences; 74% were seen once. The sample was distant non-tumor lung tissue. The chain has TRBV4-2 and TRBJ2-3; TRBD2 might be the D (6 bases). This receptor was taken from a woman aged 55-70 years with non-small cell lung cancer. The CDR3 loop reads CASSQGSGTTDTQYF. The DNA of the CDR3 is TGTGCCAGCAGCCAGGGTAGCGGAACCACAGATACGCAGTATTTT.